These 32 T cell receptor beta chains originate from one sample sequenced in a study of cytomegalovirus exposure and HLA in healthy donors (dated by TCRdb to the late 2010s). Receptor amplification or capture employed the immunoSEQ multiplex PCR assay. The multiplex PCR relied on a mix of 60 forward primers for TCR Vbeta segments and 13 reverse primers for TCR Jbeta segments. In its TCRdb copy, this immuneACCESS table keeps in-frame sequences only and misses some clones. Where compared with another copy, unresolved V genes explain less than half of these, and the others have no known cause. In this sample the table shows under 150,000 clones, approximately 80% of which occur a single time. The top ten hold more than 3.5% of the sample. Material for sequencing was PBMCs. The receptors here all came from a woman aged 40 to 55 in good health and CMV-seropositive.

The rearrangement links TRBV7-9 to TRBJ2-1; D is possibly TRBD2 (7 bases). V dropped 5 bases and J dropped 16 bases, with 24 bases sitting between them. CDR3 length: 14 amino acids. Germline CDR1 is SEHNR and CDR2 is FQNEAQ (reference sequence). CDR3 DNA: TGTGCCAGCAGCCCCATGGGGGGGGCGGAAATCCAATTCTTC. This codes for CASSPMGGAEIQFF.

This chain uses TRBV18 with TRBJ2-2, with D tentatively TRBD1 (6 bases). The CDR3 runs 13 residues. The V gene lost 6 bases and the J gene lost 5 bases, with 10 bases spanning the gap. CDR1 is KGHSH, CDR2 LQKENI, per germline. The CDR3 region is CASSGQRTGELFF. CDR3 bases: TGTGCCAGCTCCGGACAGAGGACCGGGGAGCTGTTTTTT.

Only a few counts were recorded for this clone. The chain joins TRBV19 to TRBJ1-1; D uncertain. The germline gives CDR1 LNHDA, CDR2 SQIVND (reference sequence). The CDR3 is made up of 11 amino acids. V lost 3 bases and J 7 bases, leaving 6 bases between the germline ends. Here the CDR3 DNA reads TGTGCCAGTAGTATGGCCGTTGAAGCTTTCTTT. Its protein is CASSMAVEAFF.

The chain couples TRBV9 to TRBJ2-3, with 9 positions matching TRBD1. Unmatched junction bases numbered 4, after V lost 4 bases and J lost 4 bases. Per germline, CDR1 SGDLS and CDR2 YYNGEE. There are 14 residues in the CDR3. Here the CDR3 DNA reads TGTGCCAGCAGCTTTGGGACAGGGTCAGATACGCAGTATTTT. It specifies CASSFGTGSDTQYF.

The CDR3 loop reads CASSLSGQGVGYTF. CDR3 DNA sequence: TGTGCCAGCTCTCTCTCGGGACAGGGTGTAGGCTACACCTTC. V is TRBV18 and J is TRBJ1-2, with 9 nucleotides matching TRBD1. The ends lost 6 bases at V and 8 bases at J; junction bases unmatched: 10. Germline assignment: CDR1 KGHSH and CDR2 LQKENI. This CDR3 region has 14 residues. Full variable domain (outside the CDR3, taken from reference TRBV18 and TRBJ1-2): NAGVMQNPRHLVRRRGQEARLRCSPMKGHSHVYWYRQLPEEGLKFMVYLQKENIIDESGMPKERFSAEFPKEGPSILRIQQVVRGDSAAYFCASSLSGQGVGYTFGSGTRLTVV.

The CDR3 spells CASSSSGGRNEQFF. Written as DNA, the CDR3 is TGTGCCAGCAGCTCTAGCGGGGGAAGAAATGAGCAGTTCTTC. The J gene is TRBJ2-1, the V gene TRBV7-2; 10 nucleotides line up with TRBD2. After removal of 4 bases from V and 7 bases from J, the junction contained 4 bases not matched to a gene. CDR3 size: 14 residues. CDR1 SGHTA and CDR2 FQGNSA come from the germline V gene. The variable domain in full, completed from reference TRBV7-2 and TRBJ2-1, reads GAGVSQSPSNKVTEKGKDVELRCDPISGHTALYWYRQSLGQGLEFLIYFQGNSAPDKSGLPSDRFSAERTGGSVSTLTIQRTQQEDSAVYLCASSSSGGRNEQFFGPGTRLTVL.

The chain is built from TRBV14 and TRBJ2-3; TRBD1 matches 9 bases. J gave up 3 bases and V 4 bases, and 5 bases lay outside the gene matches. The CDR3 sequence is 15 residues long. The germline CDR1 and CDR2 sequences are SGHDN and FVKESK. CDR3 amino acids: CASSPTGGRTDTQYF. The CDR3 DNA is TGTGCCAGCAGCCCGACAGGGGGACGGACAGATACGCAGTATTTT.

V and J are TRBV19 and TRBJ1-3; the match to TRBD1 covers 7 bases. The CDR3 totals 17 residues. Germline V gene data show CDR1 as LNHDA and CDR2 as SQIVND (reference sequence). J was trimmed by 0 bases and V by 4 bases; bases with no gene match: 9. The CDR3 DNA follows: TGTGCCAGTAGTACCCCGACAGGGATCAGCTCTGGAAACACCATATATTTT. It yields the protein CASSTPTGISSGNTIYF.

J is TRBJ1-5 and V is TRBV19; 7 nucleotides match TRBD1. The CDR3 loop spans 15 amino acids. Germline V gives CDR1 LNHDA, CDR2 SQIVND (reference sequence). V was pared by 5 bases and J by 9 bases, with 13 bases of the junction left unmatched. CDR3 nucleotides: TGTGCCAGTAGTCCCGTAGGGGGCGGCGCGGGGCCCCAGCATTTT. It specifies CASSPVGGGAGPQHF.

The gene calls are TRBV28 and TRBJ1-2, with 7 bases matching TRBD1. CDR3 length: 13 residues. After removal of 2 bases from V and 8 bases from J, the junction contained 5 bases not matched to a gene. Germline CDR1 MDHEN, CDR2 SYDVKM. The CDR3 sequence: CASSLGAGGGYTF. DNA of the CDR3: TGTGCCAGCAGTTTAGGGGCAGGGGGAGGCTACACCTTC.

This clone was seen a single time. The chain couples TRBV27 to TRBJ2-3; D is possibly TRBD2 (6 bases). The CDR3 is 14 residues long. V was trimmed by 2 bases and J by 5 bases, leaving 11 bases between them. Germline CDR1 MNHEY, CDR2 SMNVEV (reference sequence). Here the CDR3 reads CASSLGGKEDTQYF. CDR3 nucleotide sequence: TGTGCCAGCAGTTTAGGGGGGAAGGAAGATACGCAGTATTTT.

The V and J genes are TRBV19 and TRBJ2-7; D is possibly TRBD1 (6 bases). Germline V CDR1 and CDR2: LNHDA, SQIVND (reference sequence). The length of the CDR3 is 13 residues. V lost 4 bases to trimming and J lost 1 base, with 8 bases between them. Here the CDR3 reads CASSRTESYEQYF. The CDR3 region has the DNA TGTGCCAGTAGTAGGACAGAATCCTACGAGCAGTACTTC.

This clone has a handful of counts. The chain joins TRBV6-5 to TRBJ2-3; TRBD2 matches 12 bases. V lost 8 bases to trimming and J lost 0 bases; unmatched junction nucleotides: 0. The CDR3 contains 14 residues. From germline, CDR1 is MNHEY and CDR2 SVGAGI. CDR3 in amino acids: CASGTSGSTDTQYF. CDR3 sequence (DNA): TGTGCCAGCGGGACTAGCGGGAGCACAGATACGCAGTATTTT.

This clone has only one observation. The J gene is TRBJ1-2, the V gene TRBV21-1; TRBD1, the table's D call, lacks a check against the DNA. TRBV21-1 is described as a pseudogene. There are 15 residues in the CDR3. The DNA for the CDR3 is TGTGCCAGGACCCCCTTGAGCACCAGGCACTATGGCTACACCTTC. This translates into CARTPLSTRHYGYTF.

The V and J genes are TRBV27 and TRBJ1-1; 7 nucleotides agree with TRBD1. This CDR3 contains 15 residues. Germline V gene sequence: CDR1 MNHEY, CDR2 SMNVEV (reference sequence). V was clipped by 0 bases and J by 4 bases; unmatched bases: 5. The CDR3 here is CASSLSDRARTEAFF. CDR3 bases: TGTGCCAGCAGTTTATCCGACAGGGCCCGCACTGAAGCTTTCTTT.

This chain connects TRBV27 to TRBJ2-5; the match to TRBD2 covers 10 bases. The CDR3 sequence is 16 residues long. J gave up 5 bases and V 2 bases, and 8 bases lay outside the gene matches. Germline V gene data show CDR1 as MNHEY and CDR2 as SMNVEV (reference sequence). CDR3 sequence reads: CASSLESGGGWETQYF. The DNA of the CDR3 is TGTGCCAGCAGTTTAGAAAGCGGGGGGGGGTGGGAGACCCAGTACTTC.

V usage is TRBV5-1 and J usage is TRBJ2-3, with 10 bases lining up with TRBD2. The trim removed 7 bases at V and 0 bases at J, leaving 11 bases unmatched. Germline V gene lookup returns CDR1 SGHRS and CDR2 YFSETQ. The CDR3 is 17 residues long. This chain's CDR3 is CASAESIAGGSTDTQYF. In nucleotides, the CDR3 is TGCGCCAGCGCTGAGTCGATAGCGGGGGGAAGCACAGATACGCAGTATTTT. The full variable domain, completed using reference TRBV5-1 and TRBJ2-3, is KAGVTQTPRYLIKTRGQQVTLSCSPISGHRSVSWYQQTPGQGLQFLFEYFSETQRNKGNFPGRFSGRQFSNSRSEMNVSTLELGDSALYLCASAESIAGGSTDTQYFGPGTRLTVL.

The J gene is TRBJ2-3, the V gene TRBV6-4, with 10 bases lining up with TRBD2. In germline, CDR1 is MRHNA, CDR2 SNTAGT. Trimming took 0 bases from V and 12 from J; bases not matched to a gene: 6. This CDR3 has 14 amino acids. CDR3 DNA sequence: TGTGCCAGCAGTGACTCGATTGGGACTAGCGTTCAGTATTTT. Translating it yields CASSDSIGTSVQYF.

The rearrangement joins TRBV7-8 to TRBJ2-5, with a tentative D call TRBD1 (6 bases). The assigned J gene may be wrong: the sequence end matches TRBJ2-7 better. Germline V CDR1 and CDR2: SGHVS, FQNEAQ. The CDR3 is 14 residues long. CDR3 in DNA: TGTGCCAGCAGCTTGGTTCCAGGGGCCTACGAGCAGTACTTC. This translates into CASSLVPGAYEQYF.

The rearrangement joins TRBV7-2 to TRBJ1-5; D is unclear. This CDR3 spans 13 amino acids. Trimming pared 5 bases from V and 6 bases from J, leaving 11 bases between. The germline CDR1 and CDR2 sequences are SGHTA and FQGNSA. CDR3 protein: CASSPLPSQPQHF. DNA of the CDR3: TGTGCCAGCAGCCCCCTCCCGAGTCAGCCCCAGCATTTT.

The CDR3, as DNA: TGTGCCACCCTTCCCGGAGAAATGAACACTGAAGCTTTCTTT. It specifies CATLPGEMNTEAFF. The V call is TRBV6-5, the J call TRBJ1-1; no definite D call. V dropped 10 bases and J dropped 0 bases, with 15 bases sitting between them. In germline, CDR1 is MNHEY, CDR2 SVGAGI. The CDR3 runs 14 residues.

The rearrangement uses TRBV6-6 and TRBJ1-2; 7 bases are shared with TRBD1. The CDR3 totals 13 residues. The V and J ends lost 6 bases and 4 bases, in that order; junction bases with no gene match: 5. The germline V gene has CDR1 MNHNY and CDR2 SVGAGI (reference sequence). The CDR3, as DNA: TGTGCCAGCAGCCCCGACAGGGTCTATGGCTACACCTTC. Its protein product is CASSPDRVYGYTF.

This clone was detected only once. The rearrangement joins TRBV27 to TRBJ1-5; TRBD1 matches 8 bases. The CDR3 runs 16 residues. V was pared by 5 bases and J by 7 bases, with 13 bases of the junction left unmatched. Germline CDR1 and CDR2: MNHEY and SMNVEV (reference sequence). The CDR3 DNA reads as TGTGCCAGCAGTCCAGAGACAGGGGCGATTAAGCAGCCCCAGCATTTT. As protein: CASSPETGAIKQPQHF.

The CDR3 reads CASSALAVSSYNEQFF. For the CDR3, the DNA is TGTGCCAGCAGTGCACTAGCGGTTTCCTCCTACAATGAGCAGTTCTTC. V usage is TRBV6-1 and J usage is TRBJ2-1; 8 bases are shared with TRBD2. There are 16 residues in the CDR3. J was trimmed by 0 bases and V by 4 bases; bases with no gene match: 5. CDR1 MNHNS and CDR2 SASEGT come from the germline V gene.

This chain uses TRBV30 with TRBJ2-7, with TRBD1 matching over 8 bases. V lost 2 bases and J lost 3; bases outside the gene matches: 6. This CDR3 has 14 residues. Per the germline V gene, CDR1 is GTSNPN and CDR2 is SVGIG (reference sequence). This CDR3 reads CAWSSRGPHYEQYF. The CDR3 region has the DNA TGTGCCTGGAGTTCCAGGGGGCCCCACTACGAGCAGTACTTC.

The CDR3 DNA reads as TGTGCCAGCAGCCCAGGAGGGGCCGGGGAGCTGTTTTTT. Amino acid sequence: CASSPGGAGELFF. The rearrangement joins TRBV4-2 to TRBJ2-2; D is perhaps TRBD2 (6 bases). Germline V CDR1 and CDR2: LGHNA, YNFKEQ. The V end lost 4 bases, the J end lost 6 bases, and 9 bases lay between the germline ends. This CDR3 is built from 13 residues.

The chain joins TRBV11-2 to TRBJ2-1, with a weak D call TRBD2 (6 bases). The V end was cut by 1 base, the J end by 1 base, with 11 bases between. The CDR3 consists of 16 residues. Germline-derived CDR1 and CDR2 are SGHAT and FQNNGV. CDR3 sequence: CASSLVGRGSYNEQFF. CDR3 nucleotides: TGTGCCAGCAGCTTAGTTGGGCGGGGTTCCTACAATGAGCAGTTCTTC.

The V and J genes are TRBV28 and TRBJ1-1; 10 bases are a match to TRBD1. CDR1 and CDR2 from the germline V gene are MDHEN and SYDVKM. Trimming took 4 bases from V and 11 from J; bases not matched to a gene: 10. This CDR3 has 14 amino acids. In DNA, the CDR3 is TGTGCCAGCAGTTCTTCCGGGACAGGGGTCTTCGCTTTCTTT. Its protein is CASSSSGTGVFAFF.

This chain links TRBV4-2 with TRBJ2-7; TRBD1 matches at 7 bases. V shed 0 bases, J shed 3 bases, and the junction held 8 bases outside the gene matches. The CDR3 has 16 residues. Germline V gene data show CDR1 as LGHNA and CDR2 as YNFKEQ. This CDR3 is CASSQEKRGTDYEQYF. Here the CDR3 DNA reads TGTGCCAGCAGCCAAGAAAAAAGGGGGACAGACTACGAGCAGTACTTC.

DNA of the CDR3: TGTGCCTGGAAACCCCGGAGCTCCTATAATTCACCCCTCCACTTT. This gives the protein CAWKPRSSYNSPLHF. The V gene is TRBV30, the J gene TRBJ1-6, with D uncertain. The germline CDR1 and CDR2 sequences are GTSNPN and SVGIG (reference sequence). Trimming removed 4 bases at V and 0 bases at J, with 10 bases between. This CDR3 is 15 amino acids long. Looking up the rest from reference TRBV30 and TRBJ1-6 gives the full variable domain: SQTIHQWPATLVQPVGSPLSLECTVEGTSNPNLYWYRQAAGRGLQLLFYSVGIGQISSEVPQNLSASRPQDRQFILSSKKLLLSDSGFYLCAWKPRSSYNSPLHFGNGTRLTVT.

As concerns this clone: Other DNA sequences within the sample encode an identical CDR3. The chain employs TRBV7-2 and TRBJ2-7; 10 bases agree with TRBD2. V lost 4 bases, J lost 0 bases, and 3 bases stayed unmatched. CDR1 and CDR2 (germline): SGHTA, FQGNSA. This CDR3 region has 15 residues. In nucleotides, the CDR3 is TGTGCCAGCAGCTCCCTAGCGGGGGCCTCCTACGAGCAGTACTTC. Encoded protein: CASSSLAGASYEQYF.

The J gene is TRBJ1-2, the V gene TRBV9, with D unresolved. The CDR3 consists of 13 residues. Trimming removed 4 bases from V and 5 bases from J, with 12 bases in between. Germline CDR1 and CDR2: SGDLS and YYNGEE. This CDR3 is CASSREVGYGYTF. The DNA of the CDR3 is TGTGCCAGCAGCCGGGAGGTCGGGTATGGCTACACCTTC.